This T cell receptor beta chain was recorded in a study of blood T cell repertoires in COVID-19. Study-wide context: From the United States, Italy and Spain came samples of acute and convalescent COVID-19.

Under the authors' procedure: From reference gene primer amplification, estimates of nucleated cell counts were derived. Clones were read by immunoSEQ multiplex PCR, and TCRdb kept only the in-frame ones, dropping some. V and J calls and clone size are those listed in that table; D and trimming were worked out from the DNA. Among around 200,000 clones, approximately 90% were seen once, and the ten largest hold 10% to 15%. Trimming left V 0 bases short and J 7 bases short, with 15 bases between. Germline assignment: CDR1 PRHDT and CDR2 FYEKMQ (reference sequence). This CDR3 is 16 amino acids long. This sequence joins TRBV13 and TRBJ2-2; TRBD1 is a possible D gene (6 bases). This clonotype was obtained from a woman younger than 30 who had recovered from COVID-19. Sequenced input: peripheral blood. CDR3: CASSLGRTAGFGELFF. The DNA for the CDR3 is TGTGCCAGCAGCTTAGGCCGGACAGCTGGTTTCGGGGAGCTGTTTTTT.